This passage covers 13 T cell receptor beta chains from one sample sequenced in a study of Ad26.COV2.S vaccination and SARS-CoV-2 variants. Libraries were prepared by immunoSEQ multiplex PCR; TCRdb keeps only in-frame clonotypes and omits some of them. The repertoire holds approximately 480,000 clones, 87% seen once, with 9.5% to 15% in the top ten. Treatment specified: approximately 18 received Ad26.COV2.S at low or high dose, single or two shots; 5 received placebo; per-sample allocation not given. Sampling happened 63 days after the first vaccine or placebo injection. This material consisted of peripheral blood, taken in a trial of Ad26.COV2.S vaccine versus placebo. These receptors all stem from a person aged 18-65 years who received the Ad26.COV2.S COVID-19 vaccine or a placebo.

J is TRBJ2-7 and V is TRBV29-1; 7 bases are shared with TRBD1. There are 13 residues in the CDR3. V lost 6 bases and J lost 2; bases outside the gene matches: 7. Germline CDR1 SQVTM, CDR2 ANQGSEA. For the CDR3, the DNA is TGCAGCGTAACCGGGGACAGAACCTACGAGCAGTACTTC. Amino acid sequence: CSVTGDRTYEQYF.

The V and J genes are TRBV5-6 and TRBJ1-2; the match to TRBD1 covers 7 bases. CDR3 size: 13 residues. Germline trimming cut 5 bases from V and 3 bases from J; bases unmatched to any gene: 4. Germline CDR1 reads SGHDT; CDR2 reads YYEEEE. The CDR3 spells CASSSQGDYGYTF. The CDR3 nucleotides read TGTGCCAGCAGTTCTCAGGGGGACTATGGCTACACCTTC.

V and J are TRBV9 and TRBJ2-7; unclear D gene. CDR1 and CDR2 from the germline V gene are SGDLS and YYNGEE. This CDR3 has 13 amino acids. Trimming cost V 0 bases and J 10 bases, with 14 bases left between them. This CDR3 is CASSVVGQDHQYF. As DNA, the CDR3 is TGTGCCAGCAGCGTAGTAGGTCAGGACCACCAGTACTTC. The complete variable domain, with remaining parts taken from reference TRBV9 and TRBJ2-7, reads DSGVTQTPKHLITATGQRVTLRCSPRSGDLSVYWYQQSLDQGLQFLIQYYNGEERAKGNILERFSAQQFPDLHSELNLSSLELGDSALYFCASSVVGQDHQYFGPGTRLTVT.

The rearrangement joins TRBV11-3 to TRBJ2-2, with 7 nucleotides matching TRBD1. Per germline, CDR1 SGHNT and CDR2 YENEEA. Trimming took 4 bases from V and 4 from J; bases not matched to a gene: 12. The CDR3 has 17 amino acids. The CDR3 loop reads CASSSGHRGLSTGELFF. The CDR3 DNA reads TGTGCCAGCAGCTCAGGCCACAGGGGATTGAGCACCGGGGAGCTGTTTTTT.

V gene TRBV7-8 combines with J gene TRBJ1-1; 7 bases agree with TRBD1. The CDR3 contains 15 residues. Per germline, CDR1 SGHVS and CDR2 FQNEAQ. V shed 4 bases and J 2 bases; nucleotides not matched to a gene: 7. The CDR3 DNA reads as TGTGCCAGCAGCTCGATTAGGGACAGCAACACTGAAGCTTTCTTT. Its translation is CASSSIRDSNTEAFF.

The rearrangement uses TRBV19 and TRBJ1-3; D call uncertain. This CDR3 is 15 amino acids long. Trimming removed 7 bases at V and 0 bases at J, with 13 bases between. Germline CDR1 reads LNHDA; CDR2 reads SQIVND (reference sequence). The CDR3 region is CASTPGERSGNTIYF. The CDR3 coding sequence is TGTGCCAGTACCCCTGGGGAGCGCTCTGGAAACACCATATATTTT.

A word on this clone: An end of the junction differs from the germline gene, which may be a read error. The rearrangement uses TRBV19 and TRBJ2-5, with a possible D match to TRBD2 (5 bases). The tail of the sequence fits TRBJ2-7 better, so the J call may be wrong. Germline-derived CDR1 and CDR2 are LNHDA and SQIVND (reference sequence). The CDR3 runs to 14 residues. DNA of the CDR3: TGTGCCAGTAGTATCAGCGGCGGCTCCTCCGAGCAGTACTTC. Translating gives CASSISGGSSEQYF.

This clone was seen a single time. The chain employs TRBV29-1 and TRBJ1-2; 7 nucleotides agree with TRBD1. Trimming at V came to 6 bases and at J to 4 bases, leaving 11 bases not matched to a gene. CDR1 SQVTM and CDR2 ANQGSEA come from the germline V gene. The CDR3 has 14 residues. CDR3 loop: CSVEIPGQVYGYTF. The CDR3 DNA sequence: TGCAGCGTCGAAATCCCCGGACAGGTCTATGGCTACACCTTC.

The chain has TRBV27 and TRBJ2-6; tentatively, D is TRBD1 (6 bases). Germline CDR1 is MNHEY and CDR2 is SMNVEV (reference sequence). This CDR3 contains 18 residues. V lost 5 bases to trimming and J lost 0 bases, with 17 bases between them. DNA of the CDR3: TGTGCCAGCAGTCCCTACGGACAGTATTTCTCTGGGGCCAACGTCCTGACTTTC. It yields the protein CASSPYGQYFSGANVLTF.

The V gene is TRBV10-2, the J gene TRBJ2-5; 8 bases are a match to TRBD2. The CDR3 runs 13 residues. Germline V CDR1 and CDR2: WSHSY, SAAADI. J lost 2 bases, V lost 6 bases, and 2 bases had no gene match. The CDR3, as DNA: TGCGCCAGCAGATTAGCGGGGCAAGAGACCCAGTACTTC. Protein sequence: CASRLAGQETQYF.

The rearrangement joins TRBV28 to TRBJ2-6; D gene ambiguous. Trimming shortened V by 7 bases and J by 2 bases, and 9 bases separated the two germline ends. Per germline, CDR1 MDHEN and CDR2 SYDVKM. CDR3 size: 14 residues. CDR3 region: CASKDPAGANVLTF. The CDR3 DNA sequence: TGTGCCAGCAAAGACCCCGCTGGGGCCAACGTCCTGACTTTC.

V gene TRBV28 combines with J gene TRBJ1-6; D gene ambiguous. Germline loops: CDR1 MDHEN, CDR2 SYDVKM. Between the trimmed V and J ends, which lost 2 bases and 8 bases, there was a span of 10 bases. This CDR3 contains 14 residues. The CDR3 DNA sequence: TGTGCCAGCAGTTTAGTCCTACTGGATTCACCCCTCCACTTT. The encoded protein is CASSLVLLDSPLHF.

The V gene is TRBV28, the J gene TRBJ1-5; D not resolved. The CDR3 is 14 amino acids. Between the trimmed V and J ends, which lost 4 bases and 6 bases, there was a span of 13 bases. Germline CDR1 MDHEN, CDR2 SYDVKM. DNA for the CDR3: TGTGCCAGCAGTTCCCCACAGCCCGGTCAGCCCCAGCATTTT. It encodes CASSSPQPGQPQHF. Together with reference TRBV28 and TRBJ1-5, the CDR3 gives the full variable domain: DVKVTQSSRYLVKRTGEKVFLECVQDMDHENMFWYRQDPGLGLRLIYFSYDVKMKEKGDIPEGYSVSREKKERFSLILESASTNQTSMYLCASSSPQPGQPQHFGDGTRLSIL.